This T cell receptor beta chain appears in the sequencing data of a study of regulatory T cells in long-lasting Graves disease. This clonotype was observed many times. Indicated time point: newly diagnosed GD, antithyroid drugs for less than 3 months. RNA isolated from PBMCs was used to make the TCR library. Around 10 milliliters of peripheral blood were taken and placed in EDTA tubes. Investigators prepared the TCR beta libraries by applying iRepertoire HTBI primers and Arm-PCR of CDR3 regions. TCRdb re-analysed the multiplex PCR reads in MiXCR, keeping a single row per CDR3 protein. This table has 620,000 or so distinct CDR3 sequences, around 17% appearing once. V lost 3 bases, J lost 6 bases, and 9 bases stayed unmatched. Germline CDR1 MDHEN, CDR2 SYDVKM. The CDR3 contains 15 residues. This sample also belongs to another study, concerning T cells in Graves' hyperthyroidism and ophthalmopathy.

The rearrangement uses TRBV28 and TRBJ1-1; 8 bases map to TRBD1. This sample comprised peripheral blood mononuclear cells (PBMCs), obtained at new diagnosis, from a patient treated with antithyroid drugs. This TCR derives from a young woman with Graves disease. CDR3 protein: CASSFQDRGPPEAFF. In nucleotides, the CDR3 is TGTGCCAGCAGTTTCCAAGACAGGGGTCCACCTGAAGCTTTCTTT.